This T cell receptor (beta chain) was profiled in a study of OX40 agonist ivuxolimab in advanced cancers. Study information: Partial responses were achieved by three patients, one with hepatocellular carcinoma and two with cutaneous melanoma.

Sequenced by immunoSEQ multiplex PCR; TCRdb stores in-frame clones only, minus some. The sample contains approximately 80,000 clones, 91% of which appear only once. CDR3 size: 13 residues. Germline V CDR1 and CDR2: KGHSH, LQKENI. The ends were cut back, 3 bases at V and 3 bases at J, with 9 bases in the middle. The clonotype was recovered from an adult with an advanced solid tumor such as melanoma, head and neck, liver or kidney cancer. This sample comprised CD4+ or CD8+ T cells sorted from blood, obtained in a trial of the OX40 agonist ivuxolimab. This rearrangement joins TRBV18 to TRBJ2-7; possible D gene TRBD2, 6 bases. CDR3 loop: CASSPGGDYEQYF. CDR3 in DNA: TGTGCCAGCTCACCGGGGGGAGACTACGAGCAGTACTTC.